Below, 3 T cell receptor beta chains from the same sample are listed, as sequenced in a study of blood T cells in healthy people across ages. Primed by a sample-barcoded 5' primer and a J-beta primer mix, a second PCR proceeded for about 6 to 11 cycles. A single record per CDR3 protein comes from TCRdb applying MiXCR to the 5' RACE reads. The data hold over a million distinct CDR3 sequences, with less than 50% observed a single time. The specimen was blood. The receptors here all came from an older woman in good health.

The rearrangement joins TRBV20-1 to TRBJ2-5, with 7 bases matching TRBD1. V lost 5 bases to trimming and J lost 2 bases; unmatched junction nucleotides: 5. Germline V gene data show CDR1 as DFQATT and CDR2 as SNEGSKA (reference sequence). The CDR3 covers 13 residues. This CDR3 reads CSAPTGVQETQYF. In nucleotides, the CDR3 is TGCAGTGCTCCCACAGGGGTTCAAGAGACCCAGTACTTC.

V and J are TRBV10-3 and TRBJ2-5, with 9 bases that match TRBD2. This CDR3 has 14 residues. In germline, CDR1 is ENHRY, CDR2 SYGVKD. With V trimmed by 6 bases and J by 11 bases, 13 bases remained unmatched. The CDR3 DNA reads TGTGCCATCAGCCGTAGCGGGAGCCTTGATGAGCAGTACTTC. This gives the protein CAISRSGSLDEQYF.

CDR3 DNA sequence: TGTGCCATCAGTGGGTCGTTGGGGACTCATTCAAATGAGCAGTTCTTC. This sequence encodes CAISGSLGTHSNEQFF. This chain links TRBV10-3 with TRBJ2-1; tentative D call: TRBD2 (6 bases). Trimming removed 4 bases from V and 7 bases from J, with 20 bases in between. CDR3 length: 16 residues. Germline CDR1 ENHRY, CDR2 SYGVKD.